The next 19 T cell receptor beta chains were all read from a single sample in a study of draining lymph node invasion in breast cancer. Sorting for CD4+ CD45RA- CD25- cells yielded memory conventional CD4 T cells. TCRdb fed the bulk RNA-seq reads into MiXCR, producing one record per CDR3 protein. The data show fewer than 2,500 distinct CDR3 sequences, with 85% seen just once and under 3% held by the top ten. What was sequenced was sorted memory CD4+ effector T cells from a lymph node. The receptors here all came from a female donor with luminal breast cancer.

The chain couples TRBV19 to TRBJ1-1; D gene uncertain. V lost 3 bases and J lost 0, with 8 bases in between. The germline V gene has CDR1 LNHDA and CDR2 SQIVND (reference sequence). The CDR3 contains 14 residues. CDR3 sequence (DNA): TGTGCCAGTAGTATCGGAGTGATGAACACTGAAGCTTTCTTT. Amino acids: CASSIGVMNTEAFF.

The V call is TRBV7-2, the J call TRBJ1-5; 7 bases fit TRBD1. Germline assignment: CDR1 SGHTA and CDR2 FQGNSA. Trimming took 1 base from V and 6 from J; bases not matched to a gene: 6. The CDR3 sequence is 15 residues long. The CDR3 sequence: CASSLGGTVGQPQHF. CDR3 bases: TGTGCCAGCAGCTTAGGCGGGACAGTCGGTCAGCCCCAGCATTTT.

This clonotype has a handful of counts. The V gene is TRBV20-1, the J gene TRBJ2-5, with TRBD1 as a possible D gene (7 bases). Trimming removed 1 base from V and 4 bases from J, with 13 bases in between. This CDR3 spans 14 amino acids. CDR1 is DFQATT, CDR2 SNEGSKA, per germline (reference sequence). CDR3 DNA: TGCAGTGCTAGAGTCGCGGGACAGCGAGAGACCCAGTACTTC. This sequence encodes CSARVAGQRETQYF.

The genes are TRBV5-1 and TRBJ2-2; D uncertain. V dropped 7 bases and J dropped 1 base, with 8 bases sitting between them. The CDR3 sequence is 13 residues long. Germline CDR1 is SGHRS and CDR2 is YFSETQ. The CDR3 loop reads CASGLENTGELFF. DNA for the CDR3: TGCGCCAGCGGTTTAGAGAACACCGGGGAGCTGTTTTTT.

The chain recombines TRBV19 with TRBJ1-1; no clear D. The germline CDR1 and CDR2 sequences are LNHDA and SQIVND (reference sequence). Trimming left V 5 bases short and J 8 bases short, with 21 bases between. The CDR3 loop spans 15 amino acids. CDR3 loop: CASSGNSVAATEAFF. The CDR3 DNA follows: TGTGCCAGTAGTGGGAACTCGGTGGCGGCCACAGAAGCTTTCTTT. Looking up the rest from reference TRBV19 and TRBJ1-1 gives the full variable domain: DGGITQSPKYLFRKEGQNVTLSCEQNLNHDAMYWYRQDPGQGLRLIYYSQIVNDFQKGDIAEGYSVSREKKESFPLTVTSAQKNPTAFYLCASSGNSVAATEAFFGQGTRLTVV.

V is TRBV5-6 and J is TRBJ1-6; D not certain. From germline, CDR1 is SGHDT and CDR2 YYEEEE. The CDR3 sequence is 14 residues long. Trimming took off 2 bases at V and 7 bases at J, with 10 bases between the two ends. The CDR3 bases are TGTGCCAGCAGCTTCCTCAGAGGAAATTCACCCCTCCACTTT. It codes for CASSFLRGNSPLHF.

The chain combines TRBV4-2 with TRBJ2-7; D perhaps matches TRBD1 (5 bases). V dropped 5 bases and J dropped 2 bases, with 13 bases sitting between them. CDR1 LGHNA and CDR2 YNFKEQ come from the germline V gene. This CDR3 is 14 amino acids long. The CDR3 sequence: CASSISTETYEQYV. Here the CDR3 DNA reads TGTGCCAGCAGCATATCGACAGAAACCTACGAGCAGTACGTC.

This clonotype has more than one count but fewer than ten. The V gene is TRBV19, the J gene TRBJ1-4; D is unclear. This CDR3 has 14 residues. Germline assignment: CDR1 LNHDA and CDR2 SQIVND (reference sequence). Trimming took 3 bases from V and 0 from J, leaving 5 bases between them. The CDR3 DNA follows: TGTGCCAGTAGTATTAGATCAACTAATGAAAAACTGTTTTTT. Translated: CASSIRSTNEKLFF.

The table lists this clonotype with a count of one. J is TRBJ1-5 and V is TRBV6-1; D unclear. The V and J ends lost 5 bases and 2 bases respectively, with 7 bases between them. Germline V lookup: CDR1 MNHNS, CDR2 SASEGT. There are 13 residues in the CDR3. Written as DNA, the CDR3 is TGTGCCAGCAGTTTTCGGGGCAATCAGCCCCAGCATTTT. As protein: CASSFRGNQPQHF.

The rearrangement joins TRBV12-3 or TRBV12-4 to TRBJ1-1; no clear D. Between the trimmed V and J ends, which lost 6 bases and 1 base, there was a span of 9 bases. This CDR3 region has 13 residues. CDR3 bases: TGTGCCAGCAGGCCTCTAGCGAACACTGAAGCTTTCTTT. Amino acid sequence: CASRPLANTEAFF.

The CDR3 here is CASSRLPYSNQPQHF. CDR3 coding DNA: TGTGCCAGTAGTCGCCTTCCCTATAGCAATCAGCCCCAGCATTTT. The chain links TRBV19 to TRBJ1-5; no clear D. The germline V and J ends were trimmed by 5 bases and 0 bases, with 11 bases remaining between them. The CDR3 covers 15 residues. Germline lookup yields CDR1 LNHDA and CDR2 SQIVND (reference sequence).

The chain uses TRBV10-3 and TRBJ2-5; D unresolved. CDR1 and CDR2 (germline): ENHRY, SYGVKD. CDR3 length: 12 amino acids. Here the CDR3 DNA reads TGTTCCTCGGAAGTGGGATTGGGGACCCAGTACTTC. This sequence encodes CSSEVGLGTQYF.

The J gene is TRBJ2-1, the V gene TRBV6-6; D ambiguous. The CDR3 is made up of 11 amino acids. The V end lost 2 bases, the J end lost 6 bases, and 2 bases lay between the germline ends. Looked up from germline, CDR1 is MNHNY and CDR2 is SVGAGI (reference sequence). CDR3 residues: CASSYRNEQFF. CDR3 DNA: TGTGCCAGCAGTTACCGCAATGAGCAGTTCTTC.

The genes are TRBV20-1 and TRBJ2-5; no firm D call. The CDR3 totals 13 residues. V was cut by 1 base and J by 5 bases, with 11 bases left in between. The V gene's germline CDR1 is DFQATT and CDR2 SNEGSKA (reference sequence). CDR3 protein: CSARVPPEETQYF. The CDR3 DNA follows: TGCAGTGCTAGAGTCCCCCCCGAGGAGACCCAGTACTTC.

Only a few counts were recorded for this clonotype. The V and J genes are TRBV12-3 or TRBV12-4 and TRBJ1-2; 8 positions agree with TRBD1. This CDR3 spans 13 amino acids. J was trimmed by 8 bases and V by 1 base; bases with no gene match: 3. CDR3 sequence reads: CASSLGTGTGYTF. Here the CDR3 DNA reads TGTGCCAGCAGTTTAGGGACAGGGACCGGCTACACCTTC.

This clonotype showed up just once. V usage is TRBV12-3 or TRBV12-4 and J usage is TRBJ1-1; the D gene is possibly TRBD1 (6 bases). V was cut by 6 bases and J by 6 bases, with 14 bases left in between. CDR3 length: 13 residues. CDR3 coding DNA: TGTGCCAGCAGGCAACAGGGTGCGTCTGAAGCTTTCTTT. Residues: CASRQQGASEAFF.

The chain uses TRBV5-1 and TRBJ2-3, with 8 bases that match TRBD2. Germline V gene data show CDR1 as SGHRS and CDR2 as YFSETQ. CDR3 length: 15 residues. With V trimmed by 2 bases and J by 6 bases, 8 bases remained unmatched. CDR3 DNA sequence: TGCGCCAGCAGCTTTAGCGGGGCGACTCCGGATACGCAGTATTTT. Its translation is CASSFSGATPDTQYF.

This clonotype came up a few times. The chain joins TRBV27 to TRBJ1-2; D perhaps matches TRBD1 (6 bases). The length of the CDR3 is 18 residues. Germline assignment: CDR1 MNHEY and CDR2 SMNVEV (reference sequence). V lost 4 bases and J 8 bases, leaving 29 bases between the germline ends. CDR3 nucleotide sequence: TGTGCCAGCAGTTCCCTACCCCCAAGATCTACAGGGAGTTCGGGCTACACCTTC. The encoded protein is CASSSLPPRSTGSSGYTF.

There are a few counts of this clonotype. The DNA for the CDR3 is TGTGCCAGCAGCCAAGAAATCGATCAGCCCCAGCATTTT. Amino acids: CASSQEIDQPQHF. The chain uses TRBV4-2 and TRBJ1-5; D remains ambiguous. In germline, CDR1 is LGHNA, CDR2 YNFKEQ. Trimming took 0 bases from V and 5 from J, leaving 5 bases between them. The CDR3 spans 13 residues.